These 30 T cell receptor beta chains share one sample of origin, sequenced in a study of neurological immune-mediated disorders. Time point given: longitudinal time-point 2. In TCRdb, the 5' RACE reads were re-called with MiXCR into one record per CDR3 protein. The table lists roughly 98,000 distinct CDR3 sequences, around 14% of them singletons. The source material was PBMCs. The receptors come from a female donor with HTLV-1-associated myelopathy (HAM/TSP).

This clonotype occurred many times. The gene calls are TRBV5-1 and TRBJ2-2, with a possible D match to TRBD1 (5 bases). Germline-derived CDR1 and CDR2 are SGHRS and YFSETQ. V dropped 4 bases and J dropped 4 bases, with 14 bases sitting between them. The CDR3 has 15 amino acids. The CDR3 protein is CASSPDNHGTGELFF. The CDR3 nucleotides read TGCGCCAGCAGCCCGGACAACCACGGCACCGGGGAGCTGTTTTTT. Full variable domain (outside the CDR3, taken from reference TRBV5-1 and TRBJ2-2): KAGVTQTPRYLIKTRGQQVTLSCSPISGHRSVSWYQQTPGQGLQFLFEYFSETQRNKGNFPGRFSGRQFSNSRSEMNVSTLELGDSALYLCASSPDNHGTGELFFGEGSRLTVL.

This clonotype was observed many times. J is TRBJ2-1 and V is TRBV11-1, with 8 bases lining up with TRBD2. With V trimmed by 3 bases and J by 7 bases, 11 bases remained unmatched. Germline CDR1 reads SGHAT; CDR2 reads FQDESV (reference sequence). The length of the CDR3 is 16 residues. The CDR3 DNA sequence: TGTGCCAGCAGCTTCGGGGGGGGGGGGGGGCGGAATGAGCAGTTCTTC. This sequence encodes CASSFGGGGGRNEQFF.

This clonotype was found many times. The chain is built from TRBV28 and TRBJ2-7; a possible D gene is TRBD2 (6 bases). Germline V gene data show CDR1 as MDHEN and CDR2 as SYDVKM. V dropped 4 bases and J dropped 7 bases, with 8 bases sitting between them. The CDR3 has 11 amino acids. In DNA, the CDR3 is TGTGCCAGCAGTTGGGCGGGAGAGCAGTACTTC. Protein: CASSWAGEQYF.

The sample holds many counts of this clonotype. This sequence joins TRBV6-5 and TRBJ1-1; D might be TRBD1 (6 bases). V was pared by 4 bases and J by 1 base, with 13 bases between. Germline V gives CDR1 MNHEY, CDR2 SVGAGI. The CDR3 covers 15 residues. The CDR3 DNA reads as TGTGCCAGCAGTTCGGTGGGGGGCCCGAACACTGAAGCTTTCTTT. Translated, it gives CASSSVGGPNTEAFF.

This clonotype occurred many times. The chain carries TRBV5-1 and TRBJ2-5; maybe TRBD1 (6 bases). The CDR3 sequence is 14 residues long. Germline V CDR1 and CDR2: SGHRS, YFSETQ. Trimming stripped 0 bases from V and 0 bases from J, with 6 bases between. The DNA for the CDR3 is TGCGCCAGCAGCTTGGAGGGGGACCAAGAGACCCAGTACTTC. It is translated as CASSLEGDQETQYF.

The chain is built from TRBV5-1 and TRBJ2-1; a possible D gene is TRBD2 (5 bases). The CDR3 contains 13 residues. Germline CDR1 and CDR2: SGHRS and YFSETQ. V lost 2 bases, J lost 7 bases, and 10 bases lay in between. In nucleotides, the CDR3 is TGCGCCAGCAGCTTAACGGGGTTTAATGAGCAGTTCTTC. Amino acids: CASSLTGFNEQFF.

Only a few counts were recorded for this clonotype. The rearrangement uses TRBV24-1 and TRBJ2-1; 12 nucleotides match TRBD2. Germline V lookup: CDR1 KGHDR, CDR2 SFDVKD. Losses at the gene ends were 3 bases for V and 5 bases for J; bases not matched to a gene: 10. CDR3 length: 18 amino acids. The CDR3 DNA is TGTGCCACCAGTGATCCTCCTAGCGGGGGGGCCCGGCACAATGAGCAGTTCTTC. Protein: CATSDPPSGGARHNEQFF.

This clonotype has ten or more counts. The genes are TRBV5-6 and TRBJ2-3, with TRBD2 identical over 13 bases. After removal of 3 bases from V and 2 bases from J, the junction contained 3 bases not matched to a gene. The CDR3 is 16 amino acids. CDR1 is SGHDT, CDR2 YYEEEE, per germline. CDR3 nucleotides: TGTGCCAGCAGCTCAGGACTAGCGGGAGACACAGATACGCAGTATTTT. It codes for CASSSGLAGDTDTQYF.

This clonotype was detected ten times or more. The chain combines TRBV5-1 with TRBJ1-1, with 8 bases lining up with TRBD1. Germline CDR1 is SGHRS and CDR2 is YFSETQ. The CDR3 is 14 amino acids. The V and J ends lost 4 bases and 5 bases, in that order; junction bases with no gene match: 7. The CDR3 sequence: CASSPGQGETEAFF. The CDR3 DNA sequence: TGCGCCAGCAGCCCAGGACAGGGAGAAACTGAAGCTTTCTTT.

This clonotype was detected ten times or more. The J gene is TRBJ2-2, the V gene TRBV24-1; D is unresolved. Germline-derived CDR1 and CDR2 are KGHDR and SFDVKD. V lost 4 bases, J lost 0 bases, and 14 bases lay in between. The CDR3 is 17 amino acids. The CDR3, as DNA: TGTGCCACCAGTGACCTCCCCTCATCCGCGAACACCGGGGAGCTGTTTTTT. It yields the protein CATSDLPSSANTGELFF.

The sample holds many counts of this clonotype. The chain carries TRBV20-1 and TRBJ2-2; D is possibly TRBD1 (5 bases). This CDR3 contains 14 residues. Trimming removed 3 bases at V and 3 bases at J, with 11 bases between. The V gene's germline CDR1 is DFQATT and CDR2 SNEGSKA (reference sequence). The CDR3 spells CSARTVLDTGELFF. CDR3 DNA: TGCAGTGCTAGGACAGTCTTGGACACCGGGGAGCTGTTTTTT.

Ten or more counts support this clonotype. J is TRBJ2-1 and V is TRBV4-2, with 7 bases that match TRBD2. Germline V lookup: CDR1 LGHNA, CDR2 YNFKEQ. Trimming removed 3 bases from V and 0 bases from J; junction bases left unmatched: 8. The CDR3 length is 17 residues. CDR3 bases: TGTGCCAGCAGCCACGGCCTAGCGGCCAGCTCCTACAATGAGCAGTTCTTC. Translation gives CASSHGLAASSYNEQFF.

This clonotype was recorded many times. V is TRBV28 and J is TRBJ1-4, with D possibly TRBD1 on 5 matching bases. Germline V lookup: CDR1 MDHEN, CDR2 SYDVKM. There are 14 residues in the CDR3. V was trimmed by 6 bases and J by 7 bases, leaving 15 bases between them. CDR3 sequence: CASSTRQGIEKLFF. The CDR3 DNA follows: TGTGCCAGCAGCACGAGGCAGGGAATTGAAAAACTGTTTTTT.

This clonotype occurred many times. The chain combines TRBV27 with TRBJ2-2, with D possibly being TRBD1 (6 bases). Deletions cut 9 bases from V and 2 bases from J, with 10 bases between. CDR3 length: 13 amino acids. Germline values: CDR1 MNHEY, CDR2 SMNVEV (reference sequence). In DNA form, the CDR3 reads TGTGCCAGTGCGACAGGCAACACCGGGGAGCTGTTTTTT. Residues: CASATGNTGELFF.

There are many counts of this clonotype. The chain links TRBV5-1 to TRBJ2-1; D unclear. The germline gives CDR1 SGHRS, CDR2 YFSETQ. Trimming took 0 bases from V and 8 from J, leaving 3 bases between them. The CDR3 contains 11 residues. The chain's CDR3 is CASSLVDEQFF. In DNA, the CDR3 is TGCGCCAGCAGCTTGGTGGATGAGCAGTTCTTC.

This clonotype was observed many times. The rearrangement uses TRBV18 and TRBJ2-2; the D is unclear. The germline V gene encodes CDR1 KGHSH and CDR2 LQKENI. The V gene lost 3 bases and the J gene lost 0 bases, with 11 bases spanning the gap. This CDR3 has 16 amino acids. The CDR3 DNA reads TGTGCCAGCTCACCTTTCCGGGCCTCGAACACCGGGGAGCTGTTTTTT. Translating gives CASSPFRASNTGELFF.

This clonotype has only a few counts. V and J are TRBV5-1 and TRBJ2-2; weak D call: TRBD1 (5 bases). The CDR3 sequence is 15 residues long. V shed 0 bases and J shed 4 bases, with 10 bases lying between them. Germline-derived CDR1 and CDR2 are SGHRS and YFSETQ. This chain's CDR3 is CASSLDRSGTGELFF. The CDR3 DNA reads TGCGCCAGCAGCTTGGACAGGTCGGGCACCGGGGAGCTGTTTTTT.

This clonotype was seen ten or more times. This sequence joins TRBV5-1 and TRBJ1-1; D is uncertain. Trimming left V 2 bases short and J 0 bases short, with 14 bases between. The CDR3 runs 16 residues. Germline CDR1 SGHRS, CDR2 YFSETQ. CDR3 sequence (DNA): TGCGCCAGCAGCTTTAAGGGAAGTGGAGTGAACACTGAAGCTTTCTTT. This encodes CASSFKGSGVNTEAFF.

The table lists this clonotype with many counts. This chain uses TRBV29-1 with TRBJ2-1; tentatively, D is TRBD2 (7 bases). This CDR3 comprises 14 residues. Germline V gives CDR1 SQVTM, CDR2 ANQGSEA. V lost 1 base and J 3 bases, leaving 10 bases between the germline ends. CDR3 residues: CSVEGRGHYNEQFF. CDR3 coding DNA: TGCAGCGTTGAAGGGCGGGGGCACTACAATGAGCAGTTCTTC.

This clonotype was detected many times. The gene calls are TRBV7-3 and TRBJ2-7; 11 nucleotides line up with TRBD2. After removal of 5 bases from V and 6 bases from J, the junction contained 12 bases not matched to a gene. The length of the CDR3 is 16 residues. CDR1 is SGHTA, CDR2 FQGTGA, per germline. CDR3 region: CASSLSTSGGPSEQYF. The CDR3 DNA reads TGTGCCAGCAGCCTATCCACTAGCGGGGGACCGAGCGAGCAGTACTTC.

This clonotype came up many times. The chain recombines TRBV27 with TRBJ2-3, with D perhaps TRBD1 or TRBD2 (5 bases each). This CDR3 is 16 amino acids long. V was pared by 3 bases and J by 1 base, with 14 bases between. Germline CDR1 MNHEY, CDR2 SMNVEV (reference sequence). The chain's CDR3 is CASSLSTSGRTDTQYF. The CDR3 bases are TGTGCCAGCAGTTTGAGTACATCGGGGCGCACAGATACGCAGTATTTT.

This clonotype has a count of ten or more. The chain uses TRBV3-1 and TRBJ2-1; D call uncertain. CDR3 size: 13 residues. Per the germline V gene, CDR1 is LGHDT and CDR2 is YNNKEL (reference sequence). V was pared by 8 bases and J by 3 bases, with 11 bases between. CDR3 in DNA: TGTGCCAGCGCTGACGGCCGCTACAATGAGCAGTTCTTC. This translates into CASADGRYNEQFF.

Ten or more counts support this clonotype. The chain uses TRBV7-9 and TRBJ2-3; 7 positions agree with TRBD2. The J segment lost 4 bases and the V segment lost 5 bases, leaving 9 bases of the junction unmatched. The CDR3 loop spans 15 amino acids. Germline CDR1 reads SEHNR; CDR2 reads FQNEAQ (reference sequence). CDR3 DNA: TGTGCCAGCAGCCTGACCGGGGGGATTCCAGATACGCAGTATTTT. Translation gives CASSLTGGIPDTQYF.

This clonotype showed up many times. The chain combines TRBV20-1 with TRBJ2-7, with D perhaps matching TRBD1 (5 bases). Trimming pared 0 bases from V and 3 bases from J, leaving 9 bases between. Germline CDR1 reads DFQATT; CDR2 reads SNEGSKA (reference sequence). This CDR3 has 13 amino acids. The DNA of the CDR3 is TGCAGTGCTAGAGACAGGGTCCTCTACGAGCAGTACTTC. This sequence encodes CSARDRVLYEQYF.

The DNA of the CDR3 is TGTGCCAGCAGCTCCAGAGCCAAGATCTACGAGCAGTACTTC. Its protein product is CASSSRAKIYEQYF. The genes are TRBV3-1 and TRBJ2-7; no reliable D call. Trimming stripped 5 bases from V and 3 bases from J, with 14 bases between. The germline V gene has CDR1 LGHDT and CDR2 YNNKEL (reference sequence). This CDR3 spans 14 amino acids.

This clonotype was seen many times. The chain couples TRBV20-1 to TRBJ1-1, with D possibly being TRBD1 (5 bases). The CDR3 has 14 amino acids. Germline loops: CDR1 DFQATT, CDR2 SNEGSKA (reference sequence). The V and J ends lost 5 bases and 2 bases respectively, with 15 bases between them. DNA for the CDR3: TGCAGTGCTTTAAAAGGACATGTAAACACTGAAGCTTTCTTT. Its protein product is CSALKGHVNTEAFF.

The chain uses TRBV10-1 and TRBJ2-2; TRBD1 is a possible D gene (5 bases). The CDR3 loop spans 13 amino acids. Germline CDR1 and CDR2: WNHNN and SYGVQD (reference sequence). V was cut by 5 bases and J by 6 bases, with 10 bases left in between. CDR3: CASSKTVPGELFF. CDR3 sequence (DNA): TGCGCCAGCAGTAAGACAGTGCCCGGGGAGCTGTTTTTT.

At least ten counts were recorded for this clonotype. The rearrangement joins TRBV7-8 to TRBJ2-5, with D tentatively TRBD1 or TRBD2 (5 bases each). V was pared by 10 bases and J by 5 bases, with 23 bases between. This CDR3 is built from 15 residues. From germline, CDR1 is SGHVS and CDR2 FQNEAQ. This CDR3 reads CATTREGRSLETQYF. For the CDR3, the DNA is TGTGCCACCACTAGAGAGGGGCGTAGCCTGGAGACCCAGTACTTC.

This clonotype was recorded at least ten times. This chain joins TRBV10-3 and TRBJ2-3; D could derive from TRBD1 or TRBD2 (5 bases each). Trimming cost V 6 bases and J 3 bases, with 7 bases left between them. CDR1 is ENHRY, CDR2 SYGVKD, per germline. This CDR3 has 12 amino acids. CDR3 protein: CAIRGTTDTQYF. CDR3 nucleotides: TGTGCCATCAGAGGGACGACAGATACGCAGTATTTT.

This clonotype was detected ten times or more. In DNA form, the CDR3 reads TGTGCCAGCAGCCGGGACTACGGCACAGATACGCAGTATTTT. It specifies CASSRDYGTDTQYF. This rearrangement joins TRBV7-9 to TRBJ2-3; 7 bases agree with TRBD2. The germline V gene has CDR1 SEHNR and CDR2 FQNEAQ (reference sequence). V was clipped by 5 bases and J by 1 base; unmatched bases: 3. This CDR3 spans 14 amino acids.